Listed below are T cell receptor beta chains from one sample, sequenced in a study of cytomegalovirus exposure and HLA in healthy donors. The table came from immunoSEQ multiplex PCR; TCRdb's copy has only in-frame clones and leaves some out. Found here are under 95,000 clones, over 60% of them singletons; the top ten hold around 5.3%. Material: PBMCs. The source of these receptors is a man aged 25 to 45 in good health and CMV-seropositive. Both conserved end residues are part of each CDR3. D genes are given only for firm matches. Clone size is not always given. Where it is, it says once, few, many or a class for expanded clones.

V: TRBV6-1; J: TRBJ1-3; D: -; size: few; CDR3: CASRTGSGNTIYF; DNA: TGTGCCAGCAGGACAGGATCTGGAAACACCATATATTTT
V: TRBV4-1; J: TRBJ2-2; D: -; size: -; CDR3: CASSPQGGRRAGELFF; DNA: TGCGCCAGCAGCCCTCAGGGTGGTAGGAGGGCCGGGGAGCTGTTTTTT
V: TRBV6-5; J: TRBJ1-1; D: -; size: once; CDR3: CASRSPLAGTEAFF; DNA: TGTGCCAGCAGGTCTCCACTGGCAGGCACTGAAGCTTTCTTT
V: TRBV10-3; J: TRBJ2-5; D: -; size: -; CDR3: CAISGDSRETQYF; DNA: TGTGCCATCAGTGGGGACTCCCGGGAGACCCAGTACTTC
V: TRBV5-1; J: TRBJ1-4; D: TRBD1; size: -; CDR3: CASSASGTGREKLFF; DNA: TGCGCCAGCAGCGCTTCCGGGACAGGGAGGGAAAAACTGTTTTTT
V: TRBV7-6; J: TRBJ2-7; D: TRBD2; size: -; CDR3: CASSVSGRGNEQYF; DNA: TGTGCCAGCAGCGTTAGCGGGAGGGGAAACGAGCAGTACTTC
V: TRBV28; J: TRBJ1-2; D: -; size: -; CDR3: CASISPGDYGYTF; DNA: TGTGCCAGCATTTCTCCAGGGGACTATGGCTACACCTTC
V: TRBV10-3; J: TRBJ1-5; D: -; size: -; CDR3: CAIRSGTGKEPQHF; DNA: TGTGCCATCCGCTCCGGGACTGGGAAAGAGCCCCAGCATTTT
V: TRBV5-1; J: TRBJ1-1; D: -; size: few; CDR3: CASRSVGGGNTEAFF; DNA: TGCGCCAGCAGGTCGGTGGGGGGTGGGAACACTGAAGCTTTCTTT
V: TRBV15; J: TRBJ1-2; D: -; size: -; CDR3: CATSYRGQTNYGYTF; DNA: TGTGCCACCAGCTATAGGGGACAAACTAACTATGGCTACACCTTC
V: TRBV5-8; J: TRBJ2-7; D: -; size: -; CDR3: CASSRGAAYEQYF; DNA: TGTGCCAGCAGCCGGGGGGCAGCCTACGAGCAGTACTTC
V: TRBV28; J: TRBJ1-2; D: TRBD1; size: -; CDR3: CASGQGYYGYTF; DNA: TGTGCCAGCGGACAGGGTTACTATGGCTACACCTTC
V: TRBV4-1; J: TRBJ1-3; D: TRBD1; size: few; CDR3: CASSQDRFFSRQGSASGNTIYF; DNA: TGCGCCAGCAGCCAAGATAGGTTTTTTTCTCGACAGGGGTCCGCCTCTGGAAACACCATATATTTT
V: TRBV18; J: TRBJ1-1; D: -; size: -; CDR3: CASSPTRGNTEAFF; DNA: TGTGCCAGCTCACCAACACGGGGAAACACTGAAGCTTTCTTT
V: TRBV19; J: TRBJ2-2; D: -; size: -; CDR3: CASSMDRDPGDTGELFF; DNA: TGTGCCAGTAGTATGGACCGGGACCCGGGGGACACCGGGGAGCTGTTTTTT